A single sample gave rise to the 25 T cell receptor beta chains below, sequenced in a study of Ad26.COV2.S vaccination and SARS-CoV-2 variants. Sequencing was performed with immunoSEQ multiplex PCR; in TCRdb, only in-frame clones are kept and a portion is missing. The sample lists about 320,000 clones; roughly nine tenths were seen once. Stated treatment: 15 to 20 received Ad26.COV2.S at low or high dose, single or two shots; about 5 received placebo; per-sample allocation not given. Samples were taken on day 63 after the first vaccine or placebo injection. Source: peripheral blood, taken in a trial of Ad26.COV2.S vaccine versus placebo. The receptors stem from a person between 18 and 60 years old who received the Ad26.COV2.S COVID-19 vaccine or a placebo.

The rearrangement joins TRBV12-2 to TRBJ2-3; the DNA was not compared with TRBD2, the D call given in the table. TRBV12-2 represents a pseudogene. This CDR3 comprises 16 residues. The CDR3 DNA follows: TGTGCAAGTCGCTCCACGAGCGGGAGAAGGGCAGATACGCAGTATTTT. It translates to CASRSTSGRRADTQYF.

This chain links TRBV27 with TRBJ1-5, with D tentatively TRBD1 (6 bases). The CDR3 contains 19 residues. Germline V CDR1 and CDR2: MNHEY, SMNVEV (reference sequence). The ends were cut back, 5 bases at V and 0 bases at J, with 23 bases in the middle. Here the CDR3 reads CASSPTTGPVGYSNQPQHF. In nucleotides, the CDR3 is TGTGCCAGCAGTCCAACCACAGGGCCAGTGGGGTATAGCAATCAGCCCCAGCATTTT.

The V call is TRBV19, the J call TRBJ1-5; D ambiguous. Trimming took off 7 bases at V and 3 bases at J, with 16 bases between the two ends. The CDR3 has 15 amino acids. Germline CDR1 LNHDA, CDR2 SQIVND (reference sequence). The CDR3 nucleotides are TGTGCCAGTATTGGCGGTGGGTTTCACAATCAGCCCCAGCATTTT. Its protein product is CASIGGGFHNQPQHF.

V is TRBV11-3 and J is TRBJ2-2; TRBD2 might be the D (6 bases). The ends were cut back, 3 bases at V and 4 bases at J, with 9 bases in the middle. The CDR3 sequence is 14 residues long. Germline-derived CDR1 and CDR2 are SGHNT and YENEEA. The CDR3 nucleotides are TGTGCCAGCAGCTTTGGACTAACCACCGGGGAGCTGTTTTTT. It yields the protein CASSFGLTTGELFF. Complete variable domain (other parts from reference TRBV11-3 and TRBJ2-2): EAGVVQSPRYKIIEKKQPVAFWCNPISGHNTLYWYLQNLGQGPELLIRYENEEAVDDSQLPKDRFSAERLKGVDSTLKIQPAELGDSAVYLCASSFGLTTGELFFGEGSRLTVL.

CDR3 region: CASSLGPSNEQYV. The CDR3 DNA is TGTGCCAGCAGCTTAGGTCCTAGCAACGAGCAGTACGTC. V and J are TRBV7-2 and TRBJ2-7; weak D call: TRBD2 (5 bases). The CDR3 consists of 13 residues. CDR1 and CDR2 (germline): SGHTA, FQGNSA. Trimming shortened V by 1 base and J by 5 bases, and 9 bases separated the two germline ends.

The genes are TRBV29-1 and TRBJ2-1; 9 nucleotides agree with TRBD2. J lost 0 bases, V lost 4 bases, and 4 bases had no gene match. From germline, CDR1 is SQVTM and CDR2 ANQGSEA. The CDR3 contains 15 residues. The CDR3 DNA is TGCAGCGTTGTACTAGCGGGCGACTCCTACAATGAGCAGTTCTTC. It translates to CSVVLAGDSYNEQFF.

This chain connects TRBV6-2 or TRBV6-3 to TRBJ1-5, with 8 bases lining up with TRBD1. Per germline, CDR1 MNHEY and CDR2 SVGEGT. This CDR3 comprises 14 residues. Trimming removed 6 bases from V and 4 bases from J; junction bases left unmatched: 5. CDR3 amino acids: CASSQQGVNQPQHF. For the CDR3, the DNA is TGTGCCAGCAGCCAACAGGGGGTTAATCAGCCCCAGCATTTT.

The chain recombines TRBV18 with TRBJ1-1; 10 bases agree with TRBD1. Germline V gene sequence: CDR1 KGHSH, CDR2 LQKENI. With V trimmed by 2 bases and J by 6 bases, 9 bases remained unmatched. This CDR3 is built from 16 residues. Here the CDR3 reads CASSPSLTGGGSEAFF. CDR3 coding DNA: TGTGCCAGCTCACCAAGTTTGACAGGGGGCGGGTCTGAAGCTTTCTTT.

This chain links TRBV9 with TRBJ1-1, with no clear D. This CDR3 is built from 13 residues. The germline V gene encodes CDR1 SGDLS and CDR2 YYNGEE. V gave up 3 bases and J gave up 3 bases, with 9 bases separating them. As DNA, the CDR3 is TGTGCCAGCAGCGACGAAACCTACACTGAAGCTTTCTTT. Encoded protein: CASSDETYTEAFF.

Details on this clone: At one end the junction does not follow the germline gene, possibly because of a read error. The V and J genes are TRBV29-1 and TRBJ1-2, with D tentatively TRBD1 (5 bases). CDR3 size: 13 residues. CDR1 SQVTM and CDR2 ANQGSEA come from the germline V gene. CDR3 coding DNA: TGCAGCGGTGAAGTCTGGGGGTCCTATGGCTACACCTTC. It translates to CSGEVWGSYGYTF. Drawing the rest from reference TRBV29-1 and TRBJ1-2, the complete variable domain is SAVISQKPSRDICQRGTSLTIQCQVDSQVTMMFWYRQQPGQSLTLIATANQGSEATYESGFVIDKFPISRPNLTFSTLTVSNMSPEDSSIYLCSGEVWGSYGYTFGSGTRLTVV.

This sequence joins TRBV19 and TRBJ1-1; D gene ambiguous. The V end was cut by 7 bases, the J end by 1 base, with 10 bases between. CDR3 size: 13 residues. Germline assignment: CDR1 LNHDA and CDR2 SQIVND (reference sequence). The CDR3 DNA follows: TGTGCCAGTACCACCCAGTGGAACACTGAAGCTTTCTTT. Translating gives CASTTQWNTEAFF.

The chain carries TRBV5-4 and TRBJ1-1; 8 bases line up with TRBD1. This CDR3 comprises 12 residues. The ends lost 4 bases at V and 8 bases at J; junction bases unmatched: 4. Germline lookup yields CDR1 SGHNT and CDR2 YYREEE (reference sequence). The CDR3 nucleotides are TGTGCCAGCAGCCTCCGACAGGGGGAAGCTTTCTTT. Translating gives CASSLRQGEAFF.

This clone was recorded once. The V call is TRBV10-1, the J call TRBJ1-2; D not certain. Germline lookup yields CDR1 WNHNN and CDR2 SYGVQD (reference sequence). V lost 2 bases and J lost 4, with 8 bases in between. This CDR3 spans 13 amino acids. As DNA, the CDR3 is TGCGCCAGCAGTGAGGGTGTCTCCTATGGCTACACCTTC. Residues: CASSEGVSYGYTF.

This chain links TRBV3-1 (or the pseudogene TRBV3-2) with TRBJ2-1; 7 nucleotides align to TRBD2. Germline lookup yields CDR1 LGHDT and CDR2 YNNKEL (reference sequence). This CDR3 spans 16 amino acids. The V and J ends lost 0 bases and 5 bases, in that order; junction bases with no gene match: 7. The CDR3 loop is CASSQEGGRAHNEQFF. CDR3 coding DNA: TGTGCCAGCAGCCAAGAAGGTGGGAGGGCCCACAATGAGCAGTTCTTC.

This clone was observed a single time. The chain joins TRBV18 to TRBJ1-3; D may be TRBD1 (6 bases). This CDR3 region has 13 residues. CDR1 KGHSH and CDR2 LQKENI come from the germline V gene. V lost 4 bases to trimming and J lost 4 bases, with 8 bases between them. This CDR3 reads CASSLGQGNTIYF. The DNA of the CDR3 is TGTGCCAGCTCACTCGGACAGGGAAACACCATATATTTT.

This chain connects TRBV24-1 to TRBJ2-2; D is uncertain. The germline V gene has CDR1 KGHDR and CDR2 SFDVKD. The V end was cut by 2 bases, the J end by 5 bases, with 11 bases between. The CDR3 spans 15 residues. CDR3: CATSDSGPSTGELFF. In DNA form, the CDR3 reads TGTGCCACCAGTGATTCAGGACCATCAACCGGGGAGCTGTTTTTT.

The V and J genes are TRBV5-8 and TRBJ1-2; D remains ambiguous. This CDR3 is built from 17 residues. Germline CDR1 reads SGHTS; CDR2 reads YDEGEE. With 0 bases removed from V and 3 bases from J, the gap between germline ends came to 18 bases. CDR3 protein: CASSLGMSRDSDYGYTF. CDR3 sequence (DNA): TGTGCCAGCAGCTTGGGGATGAGTAGGGATTCGGACTATGGCTACACCTTC.

This clone was counted a single time. V gene TRBV28 combines with J gene TRBJ1-5; 9 bases are a match to TRBD1. This CDR3 is 12 amino acids long. Germline CDR1 MDHEN, CDR2 SYDVKM. After removal of 11 bases from V and 6 bases from J, the junction contained 5 bases not matched to a gene. In DNA, the CDR3 is TGTGCCGGGGGACAGGGTACTCAGCCCCAGCATTTT. Translated: CAGGQGTQPQHF. Together with reference TRBV28 and TRBJ1-5, the CDR3 gives the full variable domain: DVKVTQSSRYLVKRTGEKVFLECVQDMDHENMFWYRQDPGLGLRLIYFSYDVKMKEKGDIPEGYSVSREKKERFSLILESASTNQTSMYLCAGGQGTQPQHFGDGTRLSIL.

The rearrangement joins TRBV11-2 to TRBJ1-3; no clear D. CDR3 size: 12 residues. Per germline, CDR1 SGHAT and CDR2 FQNNGV. With 5 bases removed from V and 2 bases from J, the gap between germline ends came to 4 bases. DNA for the CDR3: TGTGCCAGCAGCCTCCCTGGAAACACCATATATTTT. Amino acid sequence: CASSLPGNTIYF.

The gene calls are TRBV15 and TRBJ2-3; D is uncertain. The germline CDR1 and CDR2 sequences are LNHNV and YYDKDF (reference sequence). V was pared by 1 base and J by 8 bases, with 7 bases between. This CDR3 is 12 amino acids long. CDR3: CATSRVQTTQYF. CDR3 coding DNA: TGTGCCACCAGCAGAGTCCAAACTACGCAGTATTTT. Supplemented by reference TRBV15 and TRBJ2-3, the full variable domain reads DAMVIQNPRYQVTQFGKPVTLSCSQTLNHNVMYWYQQKSSQAPKLLFHYYDKDFNNEADTPDNFQSRRPNTSFCFLDIRSPGLGDTAMYLCATSRVQTTQYFGPGTRLTVL.

V is TRBV6-2 or TRBV6-3 and J is TRBJ2-2, with 15 positions matching TRBD2. This CDR3 has 17 residues. The V and J ends lost 2 bases and 6 bases, in that order; junction bases with no gene match: 4. The germline V gene has CDR1 MNHEY and CDR2 SVGEGT. The CDR3 sequence is CASSYIGLAGGPGELFF. DNA of the CDR3: TGTGCCAGCAGTTACATCGGACTAGCGGGAGGGCCCGGGGAGCTGTTTTTT.

J is TRBJ2-5 and V is TRBV3-1 (or the pseudogene TRBV3-2), with 8 positions matching TRBD2. The germline gives CDR1 LGHDT, CDR2 YNNKEL (reference sequence). With 4 bases clipped from V and 2 bases from J, the junction kept 6 bases outside the gene matches. This CDR3 comprises 15 residues. The CDR3 coding sequence is TGTGCCAGCAGCCCCGCCGCGGGGGGACAAGAGACCCAGTACTTC. Encoded protein: CASSPAAGGQETQYF.

The chain carries TRBV6-5 and TRBJ1-4; D gene ambiguous. This CDR3 comprises 12 residues. Germline-derived CDR1 and CDR2 are MNHEY and SVGAGI. V lost 4 bases and J lost 8, with 8 bases in between. CDR3 protein: CASSSSGEKLFF. CDR3 DNA sequence: TGTGCCAGCAGTTCATCCGGCGAAAAACTGTTTTTT.

The chain couples TRBV28 to TRBJ2-1; the D gene is possibly TRBD1 (6 bases). Germline CDR1 and CDR2: MDHEN and SYDVKM. V lost 5 bases, J lost 5 bases, and 16 bases lay in between. This CDR3 is 15 amino acids long. CDR3 DNA sequence: TGTGCCAGCAGTGGGGGAGCAGAGGGGGACAATGAGCAGTTCTTC. Translation gives CASSGGAEGDNEQFF.

This chain connects TRBV7-9 to TRBJ1-1; TRBD1 matches 7 bases. V lost 6 bases, J lost 0 bases, and 13 bases stayed unmatched. CDR1 and CDR2 (germline): SEHNR, FQNEAQ (reference sequence). The CDR3 has 17 amino acids. The CDR3 protein is CASSFDRDNTMNTEAFF. The CDR3 DNA sequence: TGTGCCAGCAGTTTCGACAGGGACAATACCATGAACACTGAAGCTTTCTTT.